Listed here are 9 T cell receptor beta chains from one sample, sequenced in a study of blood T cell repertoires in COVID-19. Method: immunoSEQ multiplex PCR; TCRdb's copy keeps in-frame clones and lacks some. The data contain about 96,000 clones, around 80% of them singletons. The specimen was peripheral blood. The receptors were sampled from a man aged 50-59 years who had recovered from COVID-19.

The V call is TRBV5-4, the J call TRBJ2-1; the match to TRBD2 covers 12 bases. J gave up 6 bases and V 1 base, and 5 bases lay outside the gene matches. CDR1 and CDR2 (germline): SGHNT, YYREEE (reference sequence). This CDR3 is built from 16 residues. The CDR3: CASSLPTSGSGNEQFF. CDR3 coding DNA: TGTGCCAGCAGCTTGCCGACTAGCGGGAGTGGCAATGAGCAGTTCTTC.

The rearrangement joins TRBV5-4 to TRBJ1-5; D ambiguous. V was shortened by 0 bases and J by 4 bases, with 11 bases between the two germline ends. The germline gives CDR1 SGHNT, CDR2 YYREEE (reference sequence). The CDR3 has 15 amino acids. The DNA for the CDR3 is TGTGCCAGCAGCTTGGTACCAGGCCCAAATCAGCCCCAGCATTTT. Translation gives CASSLVPGPNQPQHF.

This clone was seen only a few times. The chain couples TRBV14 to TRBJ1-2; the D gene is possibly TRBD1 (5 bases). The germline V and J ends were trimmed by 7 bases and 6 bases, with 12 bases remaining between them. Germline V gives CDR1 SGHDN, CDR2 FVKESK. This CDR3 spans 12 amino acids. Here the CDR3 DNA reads TGTGCCAGCAACCAGGGCAGGGATGGCTACACCTTC. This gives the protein CASNQGRDGYTF.

The CDR3 here is CASSPTSGSTSEQFF. In DNA form, the CDR3 reads TGTGCCAGCAGTCCGACTAGCGGGAGTACCAGTGAGCAGTTCTTC. The rearrangement links TRBV2 to TRBJ2-1; 12 nucleotides match TRBD2. The CDR3 length is 15 residues. Germline trimming cut 5 bases from V and 9 bases from J; bases unmatched to any gene: 8. The V gene's germline CDR1 is SNHLY and CDR2 FYNNEI.

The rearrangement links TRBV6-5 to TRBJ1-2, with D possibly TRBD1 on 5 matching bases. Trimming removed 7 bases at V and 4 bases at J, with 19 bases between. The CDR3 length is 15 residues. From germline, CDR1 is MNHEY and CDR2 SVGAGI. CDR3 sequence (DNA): TGTGCCAGCACCCCTCCTTCTAGGGGATTCTATGGCTACACCTTC. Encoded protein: CASTPPSRGFYGYTF.

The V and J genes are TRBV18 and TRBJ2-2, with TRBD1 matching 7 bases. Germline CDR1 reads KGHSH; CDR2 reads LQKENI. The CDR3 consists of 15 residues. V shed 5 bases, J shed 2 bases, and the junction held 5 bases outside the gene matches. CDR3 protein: CASSTQGKNTGELFF. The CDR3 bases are TGTGCCAGCTCAACACAGGGGAAAAACACCGGGGAGCTGTTTTTT.

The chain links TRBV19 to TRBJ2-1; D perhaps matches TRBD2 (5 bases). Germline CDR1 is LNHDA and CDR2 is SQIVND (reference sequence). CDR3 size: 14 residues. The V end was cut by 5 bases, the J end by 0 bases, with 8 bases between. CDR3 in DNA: TGTGCCAGTAGTGAGGGCAGCTCCTACAATGAGCAGTTCTTC. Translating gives CASSEGSSYNEQFF.

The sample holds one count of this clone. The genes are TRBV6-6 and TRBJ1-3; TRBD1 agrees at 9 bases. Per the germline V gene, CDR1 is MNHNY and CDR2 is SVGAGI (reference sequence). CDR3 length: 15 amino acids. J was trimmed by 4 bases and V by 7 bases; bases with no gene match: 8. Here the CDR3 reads CASKRTGDMGNTIYF. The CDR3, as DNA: TGTGCCAGCAAAAGGACAGGGGATATGGGAAACACCATATATTTT.

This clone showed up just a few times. The DNA for the CDR3 is TGCGCCAGCAGTGGCGGTGGGAGGGCCGGGGGATACATTCAGTACTTC. Translation gives CASSGGGRAGGYIQYF. The gene calls are TRBV10-1 and TRBJ2-4, with 7 bases matching TRBD2. The V and J ends lost 4 bases and 8 bases, in that order; junction bases with no gene match: 14. Germline-derived CDR1 and CDR2 are WNHNN and SYGVQD (reference sequence). The CDR3 covers 16 residues.